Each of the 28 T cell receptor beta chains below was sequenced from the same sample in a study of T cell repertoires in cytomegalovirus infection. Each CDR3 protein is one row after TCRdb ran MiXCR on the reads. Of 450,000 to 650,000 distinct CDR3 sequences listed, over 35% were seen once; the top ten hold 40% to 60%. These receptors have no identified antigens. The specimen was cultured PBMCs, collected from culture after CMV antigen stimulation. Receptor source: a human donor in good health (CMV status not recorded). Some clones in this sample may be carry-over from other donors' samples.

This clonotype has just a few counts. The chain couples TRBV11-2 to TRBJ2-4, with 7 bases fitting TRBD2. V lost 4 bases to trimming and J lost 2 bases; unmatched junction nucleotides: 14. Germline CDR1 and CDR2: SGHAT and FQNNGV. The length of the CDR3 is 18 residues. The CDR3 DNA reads TGTGCCAGCAGCTCCCTAGCGGCTCCGAGAGGGACCAAAAACATTCAGTACTTC. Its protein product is CASSSLAAPRGTKNIQYF.

The CDR3 loop is CASSLGQGFSYEQYF. The CDR3 DNA reads TGTGCCAGCAGCCTCGGACAGGGCTTCTCCTACGAGCAGTACTTC. The rearrangement joins TRBV7-9 to TRBJ2-7; 8 bases are a match to TRBD1. The CDR3 loop spans 15 amino acids. Germline assignment: CDR1 SEHNR and CDR2 FQNEAQ (reference sequence). The J segment lost 0 bases and the V segment lost 5 bases, leaving 6 bases of the junction unmatched. The full variable domain, in which reference TRBV7-9 and TRBJ2-7 provide the parts outside the CDR3, is DTGVSQNPRHKITKRGQNVTFRCDPISEHNRLYWYRQTLGQGPEFLTYFQNEAQLEKSRLLSDRFSAERPKGSFSTLEIQRTEQGDSAMYLCASSLGQGFSYEQYFGPGTRLTVT.

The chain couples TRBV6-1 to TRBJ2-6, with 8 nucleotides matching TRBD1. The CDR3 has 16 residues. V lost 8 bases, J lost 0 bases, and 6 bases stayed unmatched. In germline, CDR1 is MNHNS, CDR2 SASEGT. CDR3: CASGTGFRSGANVLTF. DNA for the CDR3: TGTGCCAGCGGGACAGGTTTCCGCTCTGGGGCCAACGTCCTGACTTTC.

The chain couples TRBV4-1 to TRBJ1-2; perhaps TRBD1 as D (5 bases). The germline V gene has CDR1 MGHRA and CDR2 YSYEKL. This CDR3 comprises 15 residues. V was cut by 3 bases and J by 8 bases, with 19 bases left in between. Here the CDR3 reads CASSHKTSGREGYTF. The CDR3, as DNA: TGCGCCAGCAGCCACAAGACGTCCGGCAGGGAAGGCTACACCTTC.

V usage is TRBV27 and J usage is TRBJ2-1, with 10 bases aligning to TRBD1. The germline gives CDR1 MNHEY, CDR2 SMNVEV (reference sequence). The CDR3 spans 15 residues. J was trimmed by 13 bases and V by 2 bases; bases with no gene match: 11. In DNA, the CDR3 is TGTGCCAGCAGTTTAGTGGTGGGGACAGGGGATTACCAGTTCTTC. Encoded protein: CASSLVVGTGDYQFF.

The CDR3 here is CASRLLTGENYNEQFF. DNA of the CDR3: TGTGCCAGCAGACTATTAACAGGGGAGAATTACAATGAGCAGTTCTTC. The chain joins TRBV6-6 to TRBJ2-1, with TRBD1 matching over 7 bases. CDR3 length: 16 residues. V trimming: 6 bases; J trimming: 4 bases; junction bases outside the gene matches: 12. Germline V CDR1 and CDR2: MNHNY, SVGAGI (reference sequence).

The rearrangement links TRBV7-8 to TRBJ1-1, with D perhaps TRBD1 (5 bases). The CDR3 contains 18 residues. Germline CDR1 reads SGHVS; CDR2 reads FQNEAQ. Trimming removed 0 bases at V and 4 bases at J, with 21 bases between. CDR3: CASSLARGSKVIGTEAFF. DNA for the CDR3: TGTGCCAGCAGCTTAGCCCGGGGGAGTAAAGTCATAGGCACTGAAGCTTTCTTT.

CDR3 loop: CASSFRAKSSYNEQFF. As DNA, the CDR3 is TGTGCCAGCAGCTTTCGTGCCAAAAGCTCCTACAATGAGCAGTTCTTC. J is TRBJ2-1 and V is TRBV11-2; D unclear. Between the trimmed V and J ends, which lost 3 bases and 0 bases, there was a span of 12 bases. The CDR3 is 16 residues long. Germline V gene sequence: CDR1 SGHAT, CDR2 FQNNGV.

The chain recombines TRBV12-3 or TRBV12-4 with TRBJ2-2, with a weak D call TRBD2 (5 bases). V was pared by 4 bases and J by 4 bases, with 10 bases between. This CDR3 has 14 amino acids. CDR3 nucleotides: TGTGCCAGCAGTTCCCTAGCTTCCACCGGGGAGCTGTTTTTT. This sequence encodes CASSSLASTGELFF.

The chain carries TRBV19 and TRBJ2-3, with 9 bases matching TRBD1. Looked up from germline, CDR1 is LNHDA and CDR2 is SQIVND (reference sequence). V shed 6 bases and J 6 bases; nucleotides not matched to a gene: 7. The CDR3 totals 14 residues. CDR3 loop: CASRPGQGLDTQYF. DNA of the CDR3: TGTGCCAGTAGACCGGGACAGGGTTTGGATACGCAGTATTTT.

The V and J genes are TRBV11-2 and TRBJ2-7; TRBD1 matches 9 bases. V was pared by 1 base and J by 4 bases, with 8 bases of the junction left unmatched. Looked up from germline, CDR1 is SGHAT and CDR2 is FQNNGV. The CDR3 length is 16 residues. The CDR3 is CASSLGTGQGRYEQYF. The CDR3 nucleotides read TGTGCCAGCAGCTTAGGTACGGGACAGGGACGATACGAGCAGTACTTC. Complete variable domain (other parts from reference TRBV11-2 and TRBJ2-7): EAGVAQSPRYKIIEKRQSVAFWCNPISGHATLYWYQQILGQGPKLLIQFQNNGVVDDSQLPKDRFSAERLKGVDSTLKIQPAKLEDSAVYLCASSLGTGQGRYEQYFGPGTRLTVT.

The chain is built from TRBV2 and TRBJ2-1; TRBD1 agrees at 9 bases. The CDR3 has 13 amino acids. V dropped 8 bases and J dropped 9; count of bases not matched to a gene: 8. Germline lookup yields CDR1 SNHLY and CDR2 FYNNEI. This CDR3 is CASARGQGFEQFF. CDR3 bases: TGTGCCAGCGCCCGGGGACAGGGTTTTGAGCAGTTCTTC.

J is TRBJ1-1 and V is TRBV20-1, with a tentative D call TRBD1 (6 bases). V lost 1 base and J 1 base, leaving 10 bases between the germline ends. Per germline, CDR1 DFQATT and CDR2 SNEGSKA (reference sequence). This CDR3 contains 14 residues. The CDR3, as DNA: TGCAGTGCTAGAGGGGGGGCTGGGAACACTGAAGCTTTCTTT. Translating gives CSARGGAGNTEAFF.

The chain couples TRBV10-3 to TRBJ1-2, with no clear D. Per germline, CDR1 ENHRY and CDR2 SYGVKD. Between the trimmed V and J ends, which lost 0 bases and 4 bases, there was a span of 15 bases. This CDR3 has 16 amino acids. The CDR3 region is CAISESVGLGSYGYTF. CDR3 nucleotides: TGTGCCATCAGTGAGTCTGTTGGACTTGGGAGCTATGGCTACACCTTC.

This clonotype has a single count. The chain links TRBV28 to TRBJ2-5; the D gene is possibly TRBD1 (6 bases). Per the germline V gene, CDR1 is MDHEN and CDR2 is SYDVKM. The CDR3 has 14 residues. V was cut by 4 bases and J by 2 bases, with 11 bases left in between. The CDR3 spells CASSSAGDQETQYF. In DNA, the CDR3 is TGTGCCAGCAGTTCCGCAGGGGATCAAGAGACCCAGTACTTC.

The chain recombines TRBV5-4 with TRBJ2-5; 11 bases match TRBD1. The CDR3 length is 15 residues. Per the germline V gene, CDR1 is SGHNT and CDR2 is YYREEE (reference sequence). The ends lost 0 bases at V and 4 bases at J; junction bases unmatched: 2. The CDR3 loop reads CASSLVGQGGETQYF. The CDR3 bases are TGTGCCAGCAGCTTGGTGGGACAGGGGGGAGAGACCCAGTACTTC.

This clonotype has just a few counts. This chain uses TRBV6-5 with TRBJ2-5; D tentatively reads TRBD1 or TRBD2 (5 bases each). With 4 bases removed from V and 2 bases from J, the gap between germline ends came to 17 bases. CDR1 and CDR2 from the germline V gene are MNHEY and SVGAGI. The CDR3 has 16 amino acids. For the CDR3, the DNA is TGTGCCAGCAGTTCCCGTTGGTCAGGGAGACAAGAGACCCAGTACTTC. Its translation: CASSSRWSGRQETQYF.

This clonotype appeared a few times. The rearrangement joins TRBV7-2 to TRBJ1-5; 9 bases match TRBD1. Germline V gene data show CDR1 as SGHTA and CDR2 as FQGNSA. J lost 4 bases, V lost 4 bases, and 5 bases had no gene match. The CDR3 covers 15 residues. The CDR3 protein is CASSYRTGENQPQHF. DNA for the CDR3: TGTGCCAGCAGCTATCGGACAGGGGAGAATCAGCCCCAGCATTTT.

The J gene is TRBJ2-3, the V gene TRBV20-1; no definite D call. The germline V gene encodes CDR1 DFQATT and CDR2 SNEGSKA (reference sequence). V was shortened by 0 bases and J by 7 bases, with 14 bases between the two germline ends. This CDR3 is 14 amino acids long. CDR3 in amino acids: CSARDLADGHTQYF. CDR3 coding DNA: TGCAGTGCTAGAGATTTGGCCGACGGTCATACGCAGTATTTT.

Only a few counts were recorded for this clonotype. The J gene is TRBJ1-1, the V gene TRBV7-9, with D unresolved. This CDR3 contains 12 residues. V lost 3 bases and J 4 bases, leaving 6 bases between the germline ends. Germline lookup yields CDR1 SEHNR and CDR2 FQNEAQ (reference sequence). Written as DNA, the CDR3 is TGTGCCAGCAGCTTGGGGTTCACTGAAGCTTTCTTT. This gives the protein CASSLGFTEAFF.

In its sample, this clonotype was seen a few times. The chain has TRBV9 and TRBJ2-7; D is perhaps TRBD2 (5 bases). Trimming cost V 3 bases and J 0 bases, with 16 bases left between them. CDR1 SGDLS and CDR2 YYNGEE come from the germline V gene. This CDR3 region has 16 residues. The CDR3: CASSAHRTGNSYEQYF. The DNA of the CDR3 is TGTGCCAGCAGCGCCCACCGGACTGGAAACTCCTACGAGCAGTACTTC.

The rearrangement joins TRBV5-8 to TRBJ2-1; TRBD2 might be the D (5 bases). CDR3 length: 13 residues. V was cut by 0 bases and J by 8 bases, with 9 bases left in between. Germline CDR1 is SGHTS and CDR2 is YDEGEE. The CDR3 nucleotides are TGTGCCAGCAGCTTGGCGGGGTGGGATGAGCAGTTCTTC. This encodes CASSLAGWDEQFF.

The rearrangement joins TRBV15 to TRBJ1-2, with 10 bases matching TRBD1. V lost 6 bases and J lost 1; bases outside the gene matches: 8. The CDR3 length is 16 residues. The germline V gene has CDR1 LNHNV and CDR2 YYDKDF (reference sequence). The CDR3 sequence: CATSTDRGPVNYGYTF. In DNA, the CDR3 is TGTGCCACCAGTACCGACAGGGGGCCGGTTAACTATGGCTACACCTTC.

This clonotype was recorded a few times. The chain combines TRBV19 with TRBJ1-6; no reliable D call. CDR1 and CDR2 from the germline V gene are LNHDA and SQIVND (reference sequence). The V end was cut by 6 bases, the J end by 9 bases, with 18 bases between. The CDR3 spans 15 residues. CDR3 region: CASRTGVGISSPLHF. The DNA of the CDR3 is TGTGCCAGTAGAACCGGAGTAGGGATTTCTTCACCCCTCCACTTT.

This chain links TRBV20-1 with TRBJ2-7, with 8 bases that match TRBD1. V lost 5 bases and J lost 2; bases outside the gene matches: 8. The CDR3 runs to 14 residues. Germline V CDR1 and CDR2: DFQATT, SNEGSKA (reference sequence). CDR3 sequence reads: CSAHGTGFAYEQYF. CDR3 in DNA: TGCAGTGCTCACGGGACAGGCTTCGCCTACGAGCAGTACTTC.

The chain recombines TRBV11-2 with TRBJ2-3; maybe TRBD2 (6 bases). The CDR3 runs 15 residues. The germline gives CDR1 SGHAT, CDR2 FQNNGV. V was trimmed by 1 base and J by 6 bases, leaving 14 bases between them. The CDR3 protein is CASSLGGLAEDTQYF. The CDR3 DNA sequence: TGTGCCAGCAGCTTAGGGGGACTCGCAGAGGATACGCAGTATTTT.

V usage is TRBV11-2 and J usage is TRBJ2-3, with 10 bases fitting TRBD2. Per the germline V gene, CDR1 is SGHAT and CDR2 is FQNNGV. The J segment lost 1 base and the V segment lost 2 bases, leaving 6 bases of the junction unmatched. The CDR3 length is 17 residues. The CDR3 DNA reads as TGTGCCAGCAGCTTAACAGCGGGAGGGCCGGGCACAGATACGCAGTATTTT. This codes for CASSLTAGGPGTDTQYF.

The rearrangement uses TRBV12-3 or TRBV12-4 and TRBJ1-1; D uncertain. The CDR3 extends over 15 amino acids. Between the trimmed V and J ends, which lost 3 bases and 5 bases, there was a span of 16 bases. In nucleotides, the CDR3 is TGTGCCAGCAGTTTGGCGGCAACGGCGGATACTGAAGCTTTCTTT. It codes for CASSLAATADTEAFF.